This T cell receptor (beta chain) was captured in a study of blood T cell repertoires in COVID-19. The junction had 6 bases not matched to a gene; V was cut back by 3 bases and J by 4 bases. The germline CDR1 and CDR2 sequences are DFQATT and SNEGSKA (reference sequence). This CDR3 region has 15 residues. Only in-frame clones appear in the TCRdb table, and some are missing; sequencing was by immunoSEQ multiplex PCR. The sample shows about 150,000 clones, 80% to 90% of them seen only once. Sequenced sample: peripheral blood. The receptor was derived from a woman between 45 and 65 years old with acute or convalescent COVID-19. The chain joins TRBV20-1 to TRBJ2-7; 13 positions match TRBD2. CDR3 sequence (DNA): TGCAGTGCTAGTCCCGGGACTAGCGGGGTTTACGAGCAGTACTTC. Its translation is CSASPGTSGVYEQYF.